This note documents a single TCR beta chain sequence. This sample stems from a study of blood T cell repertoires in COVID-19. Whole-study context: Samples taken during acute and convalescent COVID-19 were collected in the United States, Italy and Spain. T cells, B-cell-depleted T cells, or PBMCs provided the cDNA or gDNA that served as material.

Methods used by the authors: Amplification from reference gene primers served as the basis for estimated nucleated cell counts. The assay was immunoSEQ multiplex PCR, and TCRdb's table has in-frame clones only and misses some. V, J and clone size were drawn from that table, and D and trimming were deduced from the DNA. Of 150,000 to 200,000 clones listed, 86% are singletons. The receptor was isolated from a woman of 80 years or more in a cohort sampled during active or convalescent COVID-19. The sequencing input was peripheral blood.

The CDR3 loop reads CASSLTFGPYEQYF. The CDR3 DNA is TGTGCCAGCAGCCTGACGTTTGGGCCCTACGAGCAGTACTTC. The rearrangement links TRBV3-1 (or the pseudogene TRBV3-2) to TRBJ2-7; D not resolved. The germline CDR1 and CDR2 sequences are LGHDT and YNNKEL (reference sequence). The CDR3 contains 14 residues. Trimming removed 4 bases at V and 2 bases at J, with 12 bases between.